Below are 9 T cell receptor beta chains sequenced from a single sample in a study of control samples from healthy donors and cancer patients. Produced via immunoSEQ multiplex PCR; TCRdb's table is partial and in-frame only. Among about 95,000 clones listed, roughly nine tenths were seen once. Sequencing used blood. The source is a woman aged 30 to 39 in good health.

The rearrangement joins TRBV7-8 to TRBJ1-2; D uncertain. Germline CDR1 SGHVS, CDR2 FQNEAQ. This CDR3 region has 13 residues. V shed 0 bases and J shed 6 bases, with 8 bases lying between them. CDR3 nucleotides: TGTGCCAGCAGCTTAGCCAGGCAGGATGGCTACACCTTC. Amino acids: CASSLARQDGYTF.

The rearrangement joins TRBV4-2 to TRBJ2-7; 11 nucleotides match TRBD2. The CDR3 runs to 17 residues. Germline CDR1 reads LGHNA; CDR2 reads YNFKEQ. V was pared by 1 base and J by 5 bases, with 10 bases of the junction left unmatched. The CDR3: CASSQARAVAGGNEQYF. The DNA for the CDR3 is TGTGCCAGCAGCCAAGCCCGCGCGGTAGCGGGAGGGAACGAGCAGTACTTC.

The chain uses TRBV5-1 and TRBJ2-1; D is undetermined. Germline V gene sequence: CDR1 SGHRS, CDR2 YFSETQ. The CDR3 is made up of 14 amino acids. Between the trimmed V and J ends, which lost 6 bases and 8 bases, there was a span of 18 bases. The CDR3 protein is CASIGPPGPHEQFF. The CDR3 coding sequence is TGCGCCAGCATTGGCCCTCCTGGACCCCATGAGCAGTTCTTC.

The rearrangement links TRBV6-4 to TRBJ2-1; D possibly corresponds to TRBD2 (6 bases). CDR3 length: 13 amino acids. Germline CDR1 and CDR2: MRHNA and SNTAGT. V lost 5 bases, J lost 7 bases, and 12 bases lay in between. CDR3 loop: CASSLGGENEQFF. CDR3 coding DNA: TGTGCCAGCAGTCTAGGCGGGGAAAATGAGCAGTTCTTC.

CDR3 nucleotides: TGTGCCAGCAGCTTAGAGGGGGGAGTGATTAAAAATGAGCAGTTCTTC. It encodes CASSLEGGVIKNEQFF. The V gene is TRBV11-2, the J gene TRBJ2-1; TRBD2 is a possible D gene (6 bases). This CDR3 contains 16 residues. Looked up from germline, CDR1 is SGHAT and CDR2 is FQNNGV. The germline V and J ends were trimmed by 0 bases and 7 bases, with 16 bases remaining between them.

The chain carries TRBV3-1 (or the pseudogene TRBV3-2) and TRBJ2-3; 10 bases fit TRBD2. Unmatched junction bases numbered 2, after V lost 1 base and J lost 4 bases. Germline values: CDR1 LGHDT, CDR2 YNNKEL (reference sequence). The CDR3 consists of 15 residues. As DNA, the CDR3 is TGTGCCAGCAGCCAAGGGACTAGCGGCCCAGATACGCAGTATTTT. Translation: CASSQGTSGPDTQYF.

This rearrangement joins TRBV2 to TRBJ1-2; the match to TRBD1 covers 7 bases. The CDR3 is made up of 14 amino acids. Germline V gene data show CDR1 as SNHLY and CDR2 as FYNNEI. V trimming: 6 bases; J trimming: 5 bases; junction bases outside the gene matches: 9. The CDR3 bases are TGTGCCAGCAGCTCCGTACAGGGGCGATATGGCTACACCTTC. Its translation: CASSSVQGRYGYTF.

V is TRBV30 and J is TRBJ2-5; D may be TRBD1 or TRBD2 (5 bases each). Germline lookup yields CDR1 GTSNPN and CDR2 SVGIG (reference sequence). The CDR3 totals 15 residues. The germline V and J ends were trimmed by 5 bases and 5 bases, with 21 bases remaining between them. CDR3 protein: CAWLFWDVDGETQYF. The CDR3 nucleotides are TGTGCCTGGTTATTTTGGGACGTCGATGGGGAGACCCAGTACTTC.

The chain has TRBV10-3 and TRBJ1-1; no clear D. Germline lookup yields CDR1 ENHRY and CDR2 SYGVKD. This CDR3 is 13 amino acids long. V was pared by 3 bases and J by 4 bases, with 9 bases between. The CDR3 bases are TGTGCCATCAGTGATAGACATACCACTGAAGCTTTCTTT. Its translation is CAISDRHTTEAFF.